These 18 T cell receptor beta chains were sequenced from one sample in a study of a mutant IDH1 vaccine in newly diagnosed glioma. The time point is: baseline, week 1 (first vaccination visit). Stated treatment: pre-vaccination baseline after standard-of-care therapy. Only in-frame clones appear in the TCRdb table, and some are missing; sequencing was by immunoSEQ multiplex PCR. The sample has about 35,000 clones, over 60% seen once; the top ten hold 9% to 10%. The sample consisted of peripheral blood mononuclear cells (PBMCs), taken from a glioma patient treated with radiotherapy, temozolomide or both. These receptors were obtained from a man in his forties or fifties with glioma. Some clones in this sample may be carry-over from other donors' samples.

The chain employs TRBV10-3 and TRBJ2-5; D call uncertain. This CDR3 is built from 15 residues. V was clipped by 0 bases and J by 1 base, with 9 bases between them. The germline V gene has CDR1 ENHRY and CDR2 SYGVKD. The CDR3 DNA is TGTGCCATCAGTGAGTCGAGCACGACCCAAGAGACCCAGTACTTC. Its translation: CAISESSTTQETQYF.

V gene TRBV6-5 combines with J gene TRBJ1-3, with unresolved D. The ends were cut back, 0 bases at V and 0 bases at J, with 9 bases in the middle. The CDR3 covers 16 residues. CDR1 is MNHEY, CDR2 SVGAGI, per germline. The CDR3 DNA reads as TGTGCCAGCAGTTACTCGGGTATGGGCTCTGGAAACACCATATATTTT. Its protein is CASSYSGMGSGNTIYF.

This rearrangement joins TRBV7-2 to TRBJ2-7; no definite D call. V lost 5 bases and J lost 2, with 10 bases in between. This CDR3 has 13 amino acids. CDR1 is SGHTA and CDR2 is FQGNSA in the germline V gene. CDR3 in amino acids: CASSPTKTYEQYF. CDR3 nucleotide sequence: TGTGCCAGCAGCCCGACAAAAACCTACGAGCAGTACTTC.

This sequence joins TRBV7-9 and TRBJ2-7; D uncertain. This CDR3 is built from 12 residues. Germline lookup yields CDR1 SEHNR and CDR2 FQNEAQ (reference sequence). Trimming stripped 2 bases from V and 4 bases from J, with 6 bases between. The CDR3 region is CASSLSHYEQYF. The DNA for the CDR3 is TGTGCCAGCAGCTTATCCCATTACGAGCAGTACTTC.

The gene calls are TRBV29-1 and TRBJ2-1; 7 bases match TRBD1. The CDR3 runs to 14 residues. Germline V lookup: CDR1 SQVTM, CDR2 ANQGSEA. Trimming cost V 3 bases and J 9 bases; bases outside gene matches: 11. CDR3 DNA: TGCAGCGTTGATGAGGGGGCTAATTGGGGTGAGCAGTTCTTC. Its protein is CSVDEGANWGEQFF.

This clone was counted once. The chain employs TRBV19 and TRBJ2-2; tentatively, D is TRBD2 (6 bases). CDR3 length equals 17 residues. V was trimmed by 0 bases and J by 2 bases, leaving 13 bases between them. Germline CDR1 and CDR2: LNHDA and SQIVND (reference sequence). This CDR3 is CASSIDPYSGNTGELFF. The CDR3 coding sequence is TGTGCCAGTAGTATAGATCCATATAGCGGAAACACCGGGGAGCTGTTTTTT.

The CDR3, as DNA: TGCGCCAGCAGCTTACCTAATTCACCCCTCCACTTT. Translating it yields CASSLPNSPLHF. The chain recombines TRBV5-1 with TRBJ1-6; D uncertain. V dropped 2 bases and J dropped 6 bases, with 3 bases sitting between them. This CDR3 comprises 12 residues. Per germline, CDR1 SGHRS and CDR2 YFSETQ.

CDR3 nucleotide sequence: TGTGCCAGCAGCCAGGGACACAGTTATGGCTACACCTTC. Its protein product is CASSQGHSYGYTF. This sequence joins TRBV14 and TRBJ1-2, with a weak D call TRBD1 (6 bases). The CDR3 runs to 13 residues. The germline CDR1 and CDR2 sequences are SGHDN and FVKESK. V gave up 3 bases and J gave up 5 bases, with 10 bases separating them.

The gene calls are TRBV19 and TRBJ1-1; maybe TRBD1 (5 bases). Germline assignment: CDR1 LNHDA and CDR2 SQIVND (reference sequence). Trimming removed 6 bases from V and 4 bases from J, with 9 bases in between. The length of the CDR3 is 12 residues. The CDR3 loop reads CASREGFTEAFF. CDR3 DNA sequence: TGTGCCAGTAGAGAGGGGTTCACTGAAGCTTTCTTT.

The chain employs TRBV19 and TRBJ2-2; D is unclear. This CDR3 is 15 amino acids long. Trimming took off 6 bases at V and 1 base at J, with 12 bases between the two ends. CDR1 and CDR2 (germline): LNHDA, SQIVND (reference sequence). CDR3 in amino acids: CASRYPIGNTGELFF. Written as DNA, the CDR3 is TGTGCCAGTAGATATCCCATAGGGAACACCGGGGAGCTGTTTTTT. The full variable domain, its missing parts supplied by reference TRBV19 and TRBJ2-2, is DGGITQSPKYLFRKEGQNVTLSCEQNLNHDAMYWYRQDPGQGLRLIYYSQIVNDFQKGDIAEGYSVSREKKESFPLTVTSAQKNPTAFYLCASRYPIGNTGELFFGEGSRLTVL.

The chain combines TRBV14 with TRBJ2-7; no clear D. Germline V gene lookup returns CDR1 SGHDN and CDR2 FVKESK. This CDR3 comprises 12 residues. Trimming removed 5 bases from V and 1 base from J, with 6 bases in between. CDR3 region: CASSLTSYEQYF. CDR3 DNA sequence: TGTGCCAGCAGCTTGACTTCCTACGAGCAGTACTTC. The whole variable domain, filled in from reference TRBV14 and TRBJ2-7, reads EAGVTQFPSHSVIEKGQTVTLRCDPISGHDNLYWYRRVMGKEIKFLLHFVKESKQDESGMPNNRFLAERTGGTYSTLKVQPAELEDSGVYFCASSLTSYEQYFGPGTRLTVT.

J is TRBJ2-1 and V is TRBV5-1; TRBD1 might be the D (6 bases). Germline CDR1 is SGHRS and CDR2 is YFSETQ. This CDR3 has 16 residues. The germline V and J ends were trimmed by 5 bases and 0 bases, with 15 bases remaining between them. CDR3 region: CASSPRGDSSYNEQFF. CDR3 sequence (DNA): TGCGCCAGCAGTCCCAGGGGCGACAGCTCCTACAATGAGCAGTTCTTC.

This clone was recorded only once. The chain joins TRBV11-3 to TRBJ2-5, with D perhaps given as TRBD1 or TRBD2 (5 bases each). V lost 1 base to trimming and J lost 5 bases, with 8 bases between them. Germline V lookup: CDR1 SGHNT, CDR2 YENEEA. The CDR3 length is 13 residues. CDR3 nucleotide sequence: TGTGCCAGCAGCTTAGTAGGGGAGGAGACCCAGTACTTC. Its protein product is CASSLVGEETQYF.

The sample holds one count of this clone. This chain joins TRBV27 and TRBJ2-7; D is unresolved. V gave up 0 bases and J gave up 1 base, with 7 bases separating them. The CDR3 is 14 residues long. The germline V gene encodes CDR1 MNHEY and CDR2 SMNVEV (reference sequence). Written as DNA, the CDR3 is TGTGCCAGCAGTTTATCGCCGGAGTCCTACGAGCAGTACTTC. It specifies CASSLSPESYEQYF.

V is TRBV4-2 and J is TRBJ1-4, with 11 bases that match TRBD1. The CDR3 sequence is 15 residues long. After removal of 5 bases from V and 4 bases from J, the junction contained 3 bases not matched to a gene. CDR1 and CDR2 (germline): LGHNA, YNFKEQ. The CDR3 sequence: CASSGQGAYNEKLFF. Here the CDR3 DNA reads TGTGCCAGCAGCGGACAGGGGGCCTATAATGAAAAACTGTTTTTT.

The genes are TRBV7-9 and TRBJ1-2, with a weak D call TRBD1 (6 bases). The CDR3 spans 17 residues. The germline V and J ends were trimmed by 4 bases and 1 base, with 19 bases remaining between them. Germline CDR1 is SEHNR and CDR2 is FQNEAQ (reference sequence). The CDR3 loop is CASSSPPGHTLNYGYTF. CDR3 bases: TGTGCCAGCAGCTCTCCTCCGGGACACACACTTAACTATGGCTACACCTTC.

The chain employs TRBV9 and TRBJ1-6; tentative D call: TRBD1 (6 bases). This CDR3 is built from 16 residues. The V end was cut by 4 bases, the J end by 5 bases, with 16 bases between. CDR1 SGDLS and CDR2 YYNGEE come from the germline V gene. The CDR3 reads CASSPQPGQNNSPLHF. The CDR3, as DNA: TGTGCCAGCAGCCCTCAACCCGGACAGAATAATTCACCCCTCCACTTT.

The rearrangement links TRBV6-5 to TRBJ1-3; D possibly corresponds to TRBD1 (6 bases). The CDR3 consists of 14 residues. The V gene lost 6 bases and the J gene lost 0 bases, with 9 bases spanning the gap. The germline V gene has CDR1 MNHEY and CDR2 SVGAGI. CDR3 region: CASRRDNSGNTIYF. DNA for the CDR3: TGTGCCAGCAGGAGGGACAACTCTGGAAACACCATATATTTT.